This record looks at one T cell receptor (beta chain) sequence and its context. Antigen specificity is unknown. This sample was taken from a study of CD8+ T cells in alopecia areata. Whole-study results and caveats: Scalp lesions, especially in alopecia totalis/universalis, had higher clonality than normal scalp. The study also sequences resident alphabeta T cells of normal skin in scalp samples. With patients, TCR sharing proved less clear than in mice, a difference possibly related to HLA.

Sorting separated CD4+ and CD8+ T cells out of PBMCs. RNA extraction and reverse transcription yielded cDNA as sequencing template. Sequencing was performed with immunoSEQ multiplex PCR; in TCRdb, only in-frame clones are kept and a portion is missing. The repertoire holds 150,000 to 200,000 clones, with approximately 60% as singletons. The clonotype was recovered from a human donor in good health. Sequencing used CD4+ T cells sorted from blood.

The CDR3 here is CSAEQSAEAFF. CDR3 nucleotides: TGCAGTGCGGAACAGTCCGCTGAAGCTTTCTTT. The chain employs TRBV20-1 and TRBJ1-1; D call uncertain. The CDR3 spans 11 residues. Germline V lookup: CDR1 DFQATT, CDR2 SNEGSKA (reference sequence). Trimming pared 6 bases from V and 6 bases from J, leaving 11 bases between.